The next 26 T cell receptor beta chains were all read from a single sample in a study of T cells in Graves' hyperthyroidism and ophthalmopathy. TCR beta CDR3 region amplification was performed from RNA transcripts. With the HTBI primer set, the TCR CDR3 went through a first round of RT-PCR. MiXCR, run by TCRdb on the multiplex PCR reads, gives a single entry per CDR3 protein. The sample includes a few hundred thousand distinct CDR3 sequences, roughly 50% of them seen just once. Sequencing was performed on peripheral blood or thyroid tissue (not recorded which). These receptors all come from a woman under 30 with Graves' hyperthyroidism.

In its sample, this clonotype was seen a few times. The V and J genes are TRBV9 and TRBJ2-7; D not certain. CDR1 is SGDLS and CDR2 is YYNGEE in the germline V gene. The CDR3 spans 13 residues. V lost 4 bases, J lost 5 bases, and 13 bases lay in between. The CDR3 nucleotides are TGTGCCAGCAGCCCCCCAAGCTCTCACGAGCAGTACTTC. Protein product: CASSPPSSHEQYF.

This clonotype was recorded at least ten times. The J gene is TRBJ2-5, the V gene TRBV3-1; D possibly corresponds to TRBD1 (5 bases). This CDR3 is 14 amino acids long. Trimming removed 6 bases at V and 2 bases at J, with 13 bases between. Germline V gene sequence: CDR1 LGHDT, CDR2 YNNKEL (reference sequence). The CDR3 region has the DNA TGTGCCAGCAGTTTCGGTCAGGGTCAAGAGACCCAGTACTTC. This gives the protein CASSFGQGQETQYF.

The table lists this clonotype with a few counts. The chain is built from TRBV7-2 and TRBJ1-3; D remains ambiguous. V was trimmed by 1 base and J by 3 bases, leaving 13 bases between them. Germline CDR1 reads SGHTA; CDR2 reads FQGNSA. The CDR3 runs to 16 residues. CDR3 bases: TGTGCCAGCAGCTTAGTTTCGGGGTTAGTTGGAAACACCATATATTTT. Protein sequence: CASSLVSGLVGNTIYF.

This clonotype was detected only a few times. The V and J genes are TRBV29-1 and TRBJ2-2; tentative D call: TRBD2 (6 bases). Germline V lookup: CDR1 SQVTM, CDR2 ANQGSEA. The ends were cut back, 2 bases at V and 6 bases at J, with 16 bases in the middle. This CDR3 is 15 amino acids long. Here the CDR3 DNA reads TGCAGCGTTGAACTGTCGGGGGTCAGGCCCGGGGAGCTGTTTTTT. Translated: CSVELSGVRPGELFF.

The chain is built from TRBV11-1 and TRBJ2-7, with 9 bases that match TRBD1. This CDR3 contains 16 residues. Per germline, CDR1 SGHAT and CDR2 FQDESV (reference sequence). V shed 2 bases and J 1 base; nucleotides not matched to a gene: 6. The CDR3 reads CASSLSRTGASYEQYF. The DNA for the CDR3 is TGTGCCAGCAGCTTATCACGGACAGGGGCTTCCTACGAGCAGTACTTC. The full variable domain, in which reference TRBV11-1 and TRBJ2-7 provide the parts outside the CDR3, is EAEVAQSPRYKITEKSQAVAFWCDPISGHATLYWYRQILGQGPELLVQFQDESVVDDSQLPKDRFSAERLKGVDSTLKIQPAELGDSAMYLCASSLSRTGASYEQYFGPGTRLTVT.

The chain joins TRBV7-9 to TRBJ2-2; D remains unclear. Germline lookup yields CDR1 SEHNR and CDR2 FQNEAQ (reference sequence). The CDR3 loop spans 13 amino acids. Trimming shortened V by 2 bases and J by 3 bases, and 4 bases separated the two germline ends. The CDR3 bases are TGTGCCAGCAGCTTACTTCACACCGGGGAGCTGTTTTTT. This sequence encodes CASSLLHTGELFF.

The chain combines TRBV9 with TRBJ1-4; possibly TRBD1 for D (5 bases). The CDR3 runs 14 residues. V shed 2 bases and J shed 7 bases, with 12 bases lying between them. Germline lookup yields CDR1 SGDLS and CDR2 YYNGEE. The CDR3 sequence is CASSVAFGGEKLFF. CDR3 sequence (DNA): TGTGCCAGCAGCGTCGCATTCGGGGGTGAAAAACTGTTTTTT.

This clonotype has ten or more counts. The chain couples TRBV2 to TRBJ1-2; D unresolved. The germline V gene has CDR1 SNHLY and CDR2 FYNNEI. CDR3 length: 13 amino acids. V lost 0 bases and J 8 bases, leaving 10 bases between the germline ends. The CDR3 bases are TGTGCCAGCAGTGAAGCGCGACAAGCCGGCTACACCTTC. It translates to CASSEARQAGYTF.

This sequence joins TRBV15 and TRBJ1-2; D is uncertain. In germline, CDR1 is LNHNV, CDR2 YYDKDF (reference sequence). V lost 3 bases, J lost 5 bases, and 10 bases lay in between. The CDR3 loop spans 13 amino acids. CDR3 amino acids: CATSSVEGYGYTF. CDR3 DNA: TGTGCCACCAGCAGCGTAGAGGGATATGGCTACACCTTC.

This clonotype came up a few times. The rearrangement uses TRBV5-1 and TRBJ2-7; D ambiguous. CDR3 size: 13 residues. CDR1 is SGHRS and CDR2 is YFSETQ in the germline V gene. The V end lost 0 bases, the J end lost 2 bases, and 6 bases lay between the germline ends. The CDR3 sequence: CASSLVAPYEQYF. CDR3 DNA: TGCGCCAGCAGCTTGGTCGCGCCCTACGAGCAGTACTTC.

The rearrangement uses TRBV7-9 and TRBJ2-7; 8 nucleotides align to TRBD2. V was clipped by 8 bases and J by 3 bases; unmatched bases: 6. Per the germline V gene, CDR1 is SEHNR and CDR2 is FQNEAQ (reference sequence). This CDR3 is built from 13 residues. The CDR3 DNA sequence: TGTGCCAGCGCCTACGGGAGGGACTACGAGCAGTACTTC. Amino acid sequence: CASAYGRDYEQYF.

The chain employs TRBV7-9 and TRBJ1-4; 7 bases fit TRBD1. The germline V gene encodes CDR1 SEHNR and CDR2 FQNEAQ (reference sequence). The V gene end was trimmed by 7 bases and the J gene end by 3 bases; junction bases not matched to a gene: 17. The CDR3 is 18 residues long. This CDR3 reads CASIGGWDSSGANEKLFF. For the CDR3, the DNA is TGTGCCAGCATCGGCGGGTGGGACAGCTCCGGGGCTAATGAAAAACTGTTTTTT.

The chain joins TRBV25-1 to TRBJ1-2, with a tentative D call TRBD1 (5 bases). Germline V lookup: CDR1 MGHDK, CDR2 SYGVNS. The CDR3 has 17 amino acids. V dropped 9 bases and J dropped 4 bases, with 27 bases sitting between them. The CDR3, as DNA: TGTGCCAGTTCTCTATTCCGGGACCCCGGTGGGCGCTATGGCTACACCTTC. This encodes CASSLFRDPGGRYGYTF.

The J gene is TRBJ1-2, the V gene TRBV29-1; D is ambiguous. Germline values: CDR1 SQVTM, CDR2 ANQGSEA. The CDR3 totals 12 residues. V was pared by 8 bases and J by 7 bases, with 17 bases between. The CDR3 DNA is TGCAGCTCACGAAAGGTCACGGGTGGCTACACCTTC. It codes for CSSRKVTGGYTF.

This clonotype was detected only once. Given a much more abundant clone one base away, this may be a read error. V and J are TRBV7-2 and TRBJ1-5; the D is unclear. This CDR3 is built from 14 residues. In germline, CDR1 is SGHTA, CDR2 FQGNSA. In nucleotides, the CDR3 is TGTGCCTGCAGCTCGTCAGGATCCGGGGAGCCCCAGCATTTT. Protein sequence: CACSSSGSGEPQHF. The entire variable domain, with the rest obtained from reference TRBV7-2 and TRBJ1-5, is as follows: GAGVSQSPSNKVTEKGKDVELRCDPISGHTALYWYRQSLGQGLEFLIYFQGNSAPDKSGLPSDRFSAERTGGSVSTLTIQRTQQEDSAVYLCACSSSGSGEPQHFGDGTRLSIL.

The CDR3: CASSERTSDGYTF. CDR3 DNA sequence: TGTGCCAGCAGTGAAAGGACGAGTGATGGCTACACCTTC. The chain joins TRBV2 to TRBJ1-2; D is undetermined. The germline CDR1 and CDR2 sequences are SNHLY and FYNNEI. The CDR3 is 13 amino acids. Trimming took 2 bases from V and 6 from J, leaving 10 bases between them.

This chain uses TRBV9 with TRBJ1-2; tentatively, D is TRBD1 (6 bases). Germline lookup yields CDR1 SGDLS and CDR2 YYNGEE. The CDR3 spans 14 residues. The V end lost 7 bases, the J end lost 4 bases, and 17 bases lay between the germline ends. The CDR3 protein is CASSPQGFSYGYTF. DNA for the CDR3: TGTGCCAGCTCACCACAGGGTTTCAGCTATGGCTACACCTTC.

This chain joins TRBV7-3 and TRBJ2-7; no definite D call. CDR1 is SGHTA, CDR2 FQGTGA, per germline. The CDR3 is made up of 10 amino acids. Deletions cut 7 bases from V and 5 bases from J, with 6 bases between. CDR3 amino acids: CASNMDEQYF. The DNA of the CDR3 is TGTGCCAGCAATATGGACGAGCAGTACTTC. The full variable domain, with the rest looked up from reference TRBV7-3 and TRBJ2-7, is GAGVSQTPSNKVTEKGKYVELRCDPISGHTALYWYRQSLGQGPEFLIYFQGTGAADDSGLPNDRFFAVRPEGSVSTLKIQRTERGDSAVYLCASNMDEQYFGPGTRLTVT.

The CDR3 DNA is TGTGCCACCAGTGATTCCCAGGGGCGAAACGAGCAGTACTTC. Amino acid sequence: CATSDSQGRNEQYF. This rearrangement joins TRBV24-1 to TRBJ2-7, with a possible D match to TRBD1 (6 bases). V lost 2 bases to trimming and J lost 5 bases, with 12 bases between them. Germline CDR1 reads KGHDR; CDR2 reads SFDVKD. The CDR3 has 14 amino acids.

There are a few counts of this clonotype. The V gene is TRBV20-1, the J gene TRBJ2-7; 7 nucleotides match TRBD2. From germline, CDR1 is DFQATT and CDR2 SNEGSKA (reference sequence). V lost 6 bases and J lost 6; bases outside the gene matches: 17. CDR3 size: 15 residues. DNA of the CDR3: TGCAGTGCCGGGCTTTGGGCAGCGGGACGTGGCGAGCAGTACTTC. Its translation: CSAGLWAAGRGEQYF.

The chain has TRBV19 and TRBJ1-1; 7 nucleotides agree with TRBD1. The CDR3 is 14 residues long. V gave up 5 bases and J gave up 2 bases; unmatched junction bases: 5. Germline CDR1 is LNHDA and CDR2 is SQIVND (reference sequence). CDR3 region: CASSVNRGNTEAFF. Written as DNA, the CDR3 is TGTGCCAGTAGTGTCAACAGGGGAAACACTGAAGCTTTCTTT.

V usage is TRBV29-1 and J usage is TRBJ2-7; 7 bases line up with TRBD2. CDR3 length: 14 amino acids. J gave up 7 bases and V 1 base, and 10 bases lay outside the gene matches. Germline-derived CDR1 and CDR2 are SQVTM and ANQGSEA. The CDR3 reads CSVEGALLANEQYF. For the CDR3, the DNA is TGCAGCGTTGAAGGGGCCTTACTAGCGAATGAGCAGTACTTC.

The sample holds many counts of this clonotype. The rearrangement joins TRBV9 to TRBJ1-1; weak D call: TRBD1 (6 bases). Between the trimmed V and J ends, which lost 6 bases and 11 bases, there was a span of 17 bases. Germline assignment: CDR1 SGDLS and CDR2 YYNGEE. This CDR3 contains 12 residues. CDR3 DNA sequence: TGTGCCAGCACCCCAGGGGAGGGGTGGGCTTTCTTT. Its translation is CASTPGEGWAFF.

Concerning this clonotype: The final CDR3 position lacks the conserved phenylalanine or tryptophan, pointing to a likely read error. The V and J genes are TRBV10-3 and TRBJ2-7; the match to TRBD2 covers 12 bases. Germline V gene lookup returns CDR1 ENHRY and CDR2 SYGVKD. This CDR3 is 14 amino acids long. V trimming: 11 bases; J trimming: 6 bases; junction bases outside the gene matches: 11. The CDR3 reads CAARGLAGPGEQYL. In DNA, the CDR3 is TGTGCCGCCCGAGGACTAGCGGGACCGGGCGAGCAGTACCTC.

This clonotype came up many times. The chain carries TRBV7-2 and TRBJ2-5; the D is unclear. Trimming cost V 5 bases and J 6 bases, with 7 bases left between them. CDR1 and CDR2 from the germline V gene are SGHTA and FQGNSA. The CDR3 has 11 residues. Here the CDR3 reads CASSQLQTQYF. For the CDR3, the DNA is TGTGCCAGCAGCCAGTTGCAGACCCAGTACTTC. The whole variable domain, filled in from reference TRBV7-2 and TRBJ2-5, reads GAGVSQSPSNKVTEKGKDVELRCDPISGHTALYWYRQSLGQGLEFLIYFQGNSAPDKSGLPSDRFSAERTGGSVSTLTIQRTQQEDSAVYLCASSQLQTQYFGPGTRLLVL.

The chain uses TRBV19 and TRBJ2-7; TRBD2 agrees at 13 bases. J lost 5 bases, V lost 5 bases, and 6 bases had no gene match. Germline V lookup: CDR1 LNHDA, CDR2 SQIVND (reference sequence). This CDR3 comprises 15 residues. The DNA of the CDR3 is TGTGCCAGTAGTCCTACTAGCGGGAGGGCCGACGAGCAGTACTTC. Protein sequence: CASSPTSGRADEQYF. The variable domain in full, completed from reference TRBV19 and TRBJ2-7, reads DGGITQSPKYLFRKEGQNVTLSCEQNLNHDAMYWYRQDPGQGLRLIYYSQIVNDFQKGDIAEGYSVSREKKESFPLTVTSAQKNPTAFYLCASSPTSGRADEQYFGPGTRLTVT.